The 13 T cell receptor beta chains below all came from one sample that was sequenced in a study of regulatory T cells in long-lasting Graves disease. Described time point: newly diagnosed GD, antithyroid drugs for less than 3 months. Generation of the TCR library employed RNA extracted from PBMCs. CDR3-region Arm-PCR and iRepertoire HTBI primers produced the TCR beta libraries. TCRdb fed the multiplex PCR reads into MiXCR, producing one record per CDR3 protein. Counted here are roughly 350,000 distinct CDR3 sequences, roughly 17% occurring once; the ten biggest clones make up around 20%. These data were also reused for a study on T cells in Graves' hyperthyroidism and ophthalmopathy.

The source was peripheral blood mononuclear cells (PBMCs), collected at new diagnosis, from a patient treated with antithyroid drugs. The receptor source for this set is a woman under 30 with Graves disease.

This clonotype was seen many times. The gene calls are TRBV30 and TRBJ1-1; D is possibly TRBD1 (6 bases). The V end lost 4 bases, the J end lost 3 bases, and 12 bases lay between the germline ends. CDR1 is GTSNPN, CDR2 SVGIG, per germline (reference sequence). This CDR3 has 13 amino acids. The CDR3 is CAWNGGGDTEAFF. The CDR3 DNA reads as TGTGCCTGGAATGGCGGGGGCGACACTGAAGCTTTCTTT.

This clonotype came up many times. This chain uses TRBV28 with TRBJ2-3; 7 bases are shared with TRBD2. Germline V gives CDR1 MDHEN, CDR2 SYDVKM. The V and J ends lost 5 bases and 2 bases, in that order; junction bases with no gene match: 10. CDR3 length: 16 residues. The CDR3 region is CASSLYGGGSTDTQYF. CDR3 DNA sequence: TGTGCCAGCAGTCTATATGGGGGGGGGTCCACAGATACGCAGTATTTT.

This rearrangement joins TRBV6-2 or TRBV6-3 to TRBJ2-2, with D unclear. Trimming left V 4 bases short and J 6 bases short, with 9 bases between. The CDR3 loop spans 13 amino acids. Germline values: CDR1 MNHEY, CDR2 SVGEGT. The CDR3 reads CASSWVNAGELFF. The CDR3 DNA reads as TGTGCCAGCAGTTGGGTCAATGCCGGGGAGCTGTTTTTT.

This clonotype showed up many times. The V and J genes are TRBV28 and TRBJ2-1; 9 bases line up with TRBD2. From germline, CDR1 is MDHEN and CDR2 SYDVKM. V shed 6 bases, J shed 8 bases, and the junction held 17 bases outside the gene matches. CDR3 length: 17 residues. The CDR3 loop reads CASSPAAGGLIKDEQFF. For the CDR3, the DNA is TGTGCCAGCAGCCCGGCGGCGGGGGGGCTTATCAAGGATGAGCAGTTCTTC.

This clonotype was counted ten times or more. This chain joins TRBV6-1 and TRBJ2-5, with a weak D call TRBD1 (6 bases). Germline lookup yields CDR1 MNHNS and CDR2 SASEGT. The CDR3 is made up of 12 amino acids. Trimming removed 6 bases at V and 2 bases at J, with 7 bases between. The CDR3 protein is CASRQGQETQYF. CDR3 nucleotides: TGTGCCAGCAGACAGGGTCAAGAGACCCAGTACTTC.

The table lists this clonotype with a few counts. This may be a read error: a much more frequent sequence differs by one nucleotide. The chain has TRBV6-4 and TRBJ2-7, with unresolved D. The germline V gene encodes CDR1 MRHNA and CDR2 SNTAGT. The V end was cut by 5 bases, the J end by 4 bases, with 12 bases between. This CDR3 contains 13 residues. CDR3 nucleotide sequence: TGTGCCAGCAGTTACGATAGGGAATACGAGCAGTACTTC. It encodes CASSYDREYEQYF.

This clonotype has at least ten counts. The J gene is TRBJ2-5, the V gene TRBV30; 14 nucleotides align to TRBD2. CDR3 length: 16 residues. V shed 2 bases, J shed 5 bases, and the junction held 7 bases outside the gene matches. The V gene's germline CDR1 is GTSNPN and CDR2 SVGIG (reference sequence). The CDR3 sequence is CAWSPGLAGVAETQYF. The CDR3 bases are TGTGCCTGGAGTCCGGGACTAGCGGGAGTCGCCGAGACCCAGTACTTC. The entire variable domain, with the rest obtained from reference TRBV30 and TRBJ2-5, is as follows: SQTIHQWPATLVQPVGSPLSLECTVEGTSNPNLYWYRQAAGRGLQLLFYSVGIGQISSEVPQNLSASRPQDRQFILSSKKLLLSDSGFYLCAWSPGLAGVAETQYFGPGTRLLVL.

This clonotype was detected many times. CDR3 sequence reads: CASSTTPGQGALQETQYF. For the CDR3, the DNA is TGTGCCAGCAGCACGACTCCGGGACAGGGGGCCCTCCAAGAGACCCAGTACTTC. The rearrangement uses TRBV12-3 or TRBV12-4 and TRBJ2-5; 12 bases fit TRBD1. The CDR3 covers 18 residues. V shed 6 bases and J 1 base; nucleotides not matched to a gene: 12.

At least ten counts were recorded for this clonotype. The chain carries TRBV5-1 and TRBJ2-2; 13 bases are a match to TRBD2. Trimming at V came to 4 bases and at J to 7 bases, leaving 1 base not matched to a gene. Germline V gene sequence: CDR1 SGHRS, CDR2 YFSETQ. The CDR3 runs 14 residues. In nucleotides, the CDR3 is TGCGCCAGCAGCGGACTAGCGGGAGTCGGGGAGCTGTTTTTT. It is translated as CASSGLAGVGELFF.

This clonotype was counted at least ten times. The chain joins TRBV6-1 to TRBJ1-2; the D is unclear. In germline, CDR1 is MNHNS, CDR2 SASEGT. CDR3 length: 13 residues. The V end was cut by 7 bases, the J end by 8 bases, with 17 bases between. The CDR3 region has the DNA TGTGCCAGCACGCCCGGGGTGAGGAGAGGCTACACCTTC. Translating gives CASTPGVRRGYTF.

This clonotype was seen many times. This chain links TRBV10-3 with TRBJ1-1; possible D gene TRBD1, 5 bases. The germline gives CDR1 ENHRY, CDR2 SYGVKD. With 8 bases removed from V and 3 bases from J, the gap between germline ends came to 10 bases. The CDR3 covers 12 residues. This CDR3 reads CAISGGDTEAFF. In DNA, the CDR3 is TGTGCCATCTCCGGGGGGGACACTGAAGCTTTCTTT.

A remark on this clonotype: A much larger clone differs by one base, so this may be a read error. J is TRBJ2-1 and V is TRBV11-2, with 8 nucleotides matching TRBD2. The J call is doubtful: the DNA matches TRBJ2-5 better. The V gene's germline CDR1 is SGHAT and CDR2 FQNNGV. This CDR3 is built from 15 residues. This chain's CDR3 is CASSLPAGAGETQYF. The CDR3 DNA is TGTGCCAGCAGCTTACCAGCGGGAGCGGGAGAGACCCAGTACTTC.

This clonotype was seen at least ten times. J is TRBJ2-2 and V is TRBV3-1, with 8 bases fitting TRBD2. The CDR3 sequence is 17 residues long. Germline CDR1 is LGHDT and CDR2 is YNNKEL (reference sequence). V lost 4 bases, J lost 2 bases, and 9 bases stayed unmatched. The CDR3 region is CASSPPVAGGNTGELFF. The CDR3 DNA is TGTGCCAGCAGCCCGCCCGTGGCGGGGGGAAACACCGGGGAGCTGTTTTTT.